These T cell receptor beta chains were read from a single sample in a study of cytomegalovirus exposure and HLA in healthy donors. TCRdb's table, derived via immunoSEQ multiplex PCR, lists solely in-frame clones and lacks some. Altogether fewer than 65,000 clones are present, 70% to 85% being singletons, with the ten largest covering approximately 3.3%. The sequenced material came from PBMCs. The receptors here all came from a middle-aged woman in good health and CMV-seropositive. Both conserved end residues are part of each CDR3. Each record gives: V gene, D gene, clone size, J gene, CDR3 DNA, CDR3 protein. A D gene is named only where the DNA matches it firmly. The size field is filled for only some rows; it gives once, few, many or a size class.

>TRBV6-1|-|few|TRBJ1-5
TGTGCCAGCAGTGCTCCGGGGGGGCTAAGCAATCAGCCCCAGCATTTT
CASSAPGGLSNQPQHF
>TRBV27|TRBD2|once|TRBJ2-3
TGTGCCAGCAGCCCCCTGGGGGGGAGCACAGATACGCAGTATTTT
CASSPLGGSTDTQYF
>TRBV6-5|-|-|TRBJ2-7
TGTGCCAGCAGTTACGGCACCCACGAGCAGTACTTC
CASSYGTHEQYF
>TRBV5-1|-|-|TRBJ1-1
TGCGCCAGCAGCTTGTTGGGAGGGGCTGAAGCTTTCTTT
CASSLLGGAEAFF
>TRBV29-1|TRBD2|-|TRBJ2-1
TGCAGCGTTGCTTCAATAGCGGGGGAGCAGTTCTTC
CSVASIAGEQFF
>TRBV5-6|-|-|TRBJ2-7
TGTGCCAGCAGCTTGGAACCGGGGGGCAGATACGAGCAGTACTTC
CASSLEPGGRYEQYF
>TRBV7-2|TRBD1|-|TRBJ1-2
TGTGCCAGCAGCTTAGCCCTAGGGGGACAGCTGAAAGGCTACACCTTC
CASSLALGGQLKGYTF
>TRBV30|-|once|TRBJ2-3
TGTGCCTGGAGCCCGTTCAGCACAGATACGCAGTATTTT
CAWSPFSTDTQYF
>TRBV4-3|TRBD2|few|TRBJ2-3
TGCGCCAGCAGCGTCCAAGCGGGGGGCCATGTAGATACGCAGTATTTT
CASSVQAGGHVDTQYF
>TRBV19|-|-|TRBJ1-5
TGTGCCAGTACGTACGAGGGGAGCGGGCAGCCCCAGCATTTT
CASTYEGSGQPQHF
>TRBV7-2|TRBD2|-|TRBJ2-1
TGTGCCAGCAGCGCACGGACTAGAATAAACAATGAGCAGTTCTTC
CASSARTRINNEQFF
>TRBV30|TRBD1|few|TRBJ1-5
TGTGCCTGGAGTGTACAGGGGGGAAATCAGCCCCAGCATTTT
CAWSVQGGNQPQHF
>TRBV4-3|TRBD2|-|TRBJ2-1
TGCGCCAGCAGCCAACAGCGGGGGGGGGACAATGAGCAGTTCTTC
CASSQQRGGDNEQFF
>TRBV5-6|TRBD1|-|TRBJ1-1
TGTGCCAGCAGCGCAGACAGGGGAGCTGAAGCTTTCTTT
CASSADRGAEAFF
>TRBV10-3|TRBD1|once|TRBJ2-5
TGTGCCAACCTGGACAGGGAGGAGACCCAGTACTTC
CANLDREETQYF
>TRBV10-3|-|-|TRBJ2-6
TGTGCCATCAGTTCCGCGGCTGGGGCCAACGTCCTGACTTTC
CAISSAAGANVLTF
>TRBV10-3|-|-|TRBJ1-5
TGTGCCATCAGTGAACAGGACCGGCCCCAGCATTTT
CAISEQDRPQHF
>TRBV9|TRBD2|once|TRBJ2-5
TGTGCCAGCAGCCCTTCGACTAGCGGGGGGGAGAAGACCCAGTACTTC
CASSPSTSGGEKTQYF
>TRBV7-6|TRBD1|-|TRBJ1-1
TGTGCCGGCAGCTTGAAGACAGGGGGCCCGGCTGAAGCTTTCTTT
CAGSLKTGGPAEAFF
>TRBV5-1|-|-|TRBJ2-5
TGCGCCAGCAGCTTGGCGGGACAACATCAAGAGACCCAGTACTTC
CASSLAGQHQETQYF
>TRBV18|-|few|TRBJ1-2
TGTGCCAGCTCACCATTGGAGCAGACTCGCTATGGCTACACCTTC
CASSPLEQTRYGYTF
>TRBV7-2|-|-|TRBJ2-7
TGTGCCAGCAGCTCTGGGGACATGCCTGCGTCCGAGCAGTACTTC
CASSSGDMPASEQYF
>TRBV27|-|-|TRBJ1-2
TGTGCCAGCAGTACCCCTAGTGAGGGCTACACCTTC
CASSTPSEGYTF
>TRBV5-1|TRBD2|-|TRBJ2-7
TGCGCCAGCAGCTTGACAAGATTAGCGGGGGGCTACGAGCAGTACTTC
CASSLTRLAGGYEQYF
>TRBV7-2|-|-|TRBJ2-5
TGTGCCAGCAGCTTGGGTGGGGGGGCCGGAGAGACCCAGTACTTC
CASSLGGGAGETQYF
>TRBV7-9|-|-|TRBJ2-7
TGTGCCAGCAGCCAGGGACTTCACTCCTACGAGCAGTACTTC
CASSQGLHSYEQYF
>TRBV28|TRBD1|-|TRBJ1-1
TGTGCCAGCAGTTTAATCCCAGGGGGAGCTTTCTTT
CASSLIPGGAFF
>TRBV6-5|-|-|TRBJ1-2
TGTGCCAGCAGTTACTCGAGTCAGGGGCATGGCTACACCTTC
CASSYSSQGHGYTF
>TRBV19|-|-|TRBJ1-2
TGTGCCATCCACCCAGGAGGGCGACATGGCTACACCTTC
CAIHPGGRHGYTF
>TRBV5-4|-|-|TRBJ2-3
TGTGCCAGCAGCCAATGGGGGGGCCGGCGAGATACGCAGTATTTT
CASSQWGGRRDTQYF
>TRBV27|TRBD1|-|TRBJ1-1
TGTGCCAGCAGTACCAACAGGGGGGTAGGAGCTTTCTTT
CASSTNRGVGAFF
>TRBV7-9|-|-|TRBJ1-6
TGTTCCAGCAGTCCTCGAGGCCAGTACGAAATCTCCTATAATTCACCCCTCCACTTT
CSSSPRGQYEISYNSPLHF
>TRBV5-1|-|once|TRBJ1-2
TGCGCCAGCAGCTTGGTTCCCGGGTATGGCTACACCTTC
CASSLVPGYGYTF
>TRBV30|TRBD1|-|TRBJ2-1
TGTGCCTGGAGGACAGGGTACAATGAGCAGTTCTTC
CAWRTGYNEQFF
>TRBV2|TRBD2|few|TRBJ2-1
TGTGCCAGCGAGCGGGGGGACCTAGCGGCCGGGAATGAGCAGTTCTTC
CASERGDLAAGNEQFF
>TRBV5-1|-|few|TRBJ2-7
TGCGCCAGCAGCCACAACAGGGTTACGTACGAGCAGTACTTC
CASSHNRVTYEQYF
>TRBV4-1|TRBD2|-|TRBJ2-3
TGCGCCAGCAGCCAAGGGGGACTAGCGGGGGGCTCTAGCACAGATACGCAGTATTTT
CASSQGGLAGGSSTDTQYF
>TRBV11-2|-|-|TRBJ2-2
TGTGCCAGCAGCTTAGTCCTAAACACCGGGGAGCTGTTTTTT
CASSLVLNTGELFF
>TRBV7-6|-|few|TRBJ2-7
TGTGCCAGCAGCTTCTCGGGCTCCTACGAGCAGTACTTC
CASSFSGSYEQYF
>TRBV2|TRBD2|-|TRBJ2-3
TGTGCCAGCAGTGAAGCGTCGACTAGCGGGGGCCGACCAGATACGCAGTATTTT
CASSEASTSGGRPDTQYF
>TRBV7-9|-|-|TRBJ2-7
TGTGCCAGCAGCTTAAGAGACACTCTCAACGAGCAGTACTTC
CASSLRDTLNEQYF
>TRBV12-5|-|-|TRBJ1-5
TGTGCTAGTGGTTTAGTTAGTGGGGGGATTCAGCCCCAGCATTTT
CASGLVSGGIQPQHF
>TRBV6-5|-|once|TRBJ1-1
TGTGCCAGCAGCTACCCCTTCCCGGGACAGAACACTGAAGCTTTCTTT
CASSYPFPGQNTEAFF
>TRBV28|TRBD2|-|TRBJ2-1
TGTGCCAGCAGCCGGGGACTAGCGGGGGCGAATGAGCAGTTCTTC
CASSRGLAGANEQFF
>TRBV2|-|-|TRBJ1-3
TGTGCCAGCAGTTTACAGGGAAACACCATATATTTT
CASSLQGNTIYF